One and the same sample provided the 23 T cell receptor beta chains below, sequenced in a study of T-cell reconstitution after alpha-beta-depleted transplantation in children. Researchers prepared the TCRbeta library using unique molecular identifiers, the study reports. TCRdb reprocessed the PCR reads via MiXCR and lists one record per CDR3 protein. The repertoire holds 200,000 to 250,000 distinct CDR3 sequences, with around 7.8% as singletons. The sample was PBMCs, mostly from graft donor cells, taken 180 days after TCRalphabeta/CD19-depleted stem cell transplant. These TCRs come from a male patient under 18 who had a stem cell transplant for acute lymphoblastic leukemia, so the T cells may come from the graft donor.

Many counts were recorded for this clonotype. The CDR3 DNA sequence: TGTGCCAGCAGTGAAATGGCAGGTGGAACCGGGGAGCTGTTTTTT. Protein sequence: CASSEMAGGTGELFF. V gene TRBV2 combines with J gene TRBJ2-2; D unresolved. The V end was cut by 2 bases, the J end by 5 bases, with 12 bases between. This CDR3 region has 15 residues. Per germline, CDR1 SNHLY and CDR2 FYNNEI.

This clonotype came up many times. The chain recombines TRBV21-1 with TRBJ2-5; TRBD1 is the table's D call, not checked against the DNA. TRBV21-1 is a recognized pseudogene. This CDR3 is built from 13 residues. The CDR3 DNA is TGTGCCAGCAGAGGGACAGCCCAAGAGACCCAGTACTTC. Its protein product is CASRGTAQETQYF.

This clonotype was counted only a few times. The rearrangement links TRBV3-1 to TRBJ2-7, with unresolved D. The CDR3 covers 16 residues. Germline V CDR1 and CDR2: LGHDT, YNNKEL (reference sequence). With 0 bases removed from V and 0 bases from J, the gap between germline ends came to 12 bases. The CDR3 region has the DNA TGTGCCAGCAGCCAAGATCCGTCGCCAGGCTCCTACGAGCAGTACTTC. This translates into CASSQDPSPGSYEQYF.

There are many counts of this clonotype. V gene TRBV29-1 combines with J gene TRBJ2-5; D possibly corresponds to TRBD2 (5 bases). Germline V CDR1 and CDR2: SQVTM, ANQGSEA. V lost 4 bases and J 3 bases, leaving 15 bases between the germline ends. The CDR3 is 14 residues long. CDR3 DNA sequence: TGCAGCGTTGTAGGCGGAGCGGCCGAAGAGACCCAGTACTTC. It encodes CSVVGGAAEETQYF.

This clonotype appeared many times. CDR3 sequence (DNA): TGTGCCAGCAGCCTTCTAGCGGGAATTATCTACGAGCAGTACTTC. As protein: CASSLLAGIIYEQYF. The rearrangement links TRBV3-1 to TRBJ2-7, with TRBD2 matching 9 bases. V shed 4 bases and J 3 bases; nucleotides not matched to a gene: 7. Looked up from germline, CDR1 is LGHDT and CDR2 is YNNKEL (reference sequence). The CDR3 is 15 residues long.

This clonotype has at least ten counts. The rearrangement uses TRBV12-3 or TRBV12-4 and TRBJ1-6; D gene uncertain. Trimming left V 7 bases short and J 9 bases short, with 13 bases between. CDR3 size: 13 residues. CDR3 in DNA: TGTGCCAGCACCCCGGCCAAAGTTTCACCCCTCCACTTT. Its translation: CASTPAKVSPLHF.

In its sample, this clonotype was seen many times. The V gene is TRBV29-1, the J gene TRBJ2-7; D is ambiguous. This CDR3 contains 12 residues. Trimming shortened V by 7 bases and J by 2 bases, and 12 bases separated the two germline ends. CDR1 is SQVTM and CDR2 is ANQGSEA in the germline V gene. The CDR3 loop is CSASSGAYEQYF. For the CDR3, the DNA is TGCAGCGCCAGCTCAGGAGCCTACGAGCAGTACTTC.

There are many counts of this clonotype. The V call is TRBV7-9, the J call TRBJ1-1; TRBD1 agrees at 10 bases. Unmatched junction bases numbered 5, after V lost 3 bases and J lost 1 base. The germline V gene encodes CDR1 SEHNR and CDR2 FQNEAQ (reference sequence). CDR3 length: 16 amino acids. CDR3 in DNA: TGTGCCAGCAGCTTCGGGACAGGGGCAGAGAACACTGAAGCTTTCTTT. It encodes CASSFGTGAENTEAFF.

This clonotype has at least ten counts. CDR3 residues: CASSWDRGRDYGYTF. The CDR3 DNA follows: TGCGCCAGCAGCTGGGACAGGGGGCGAGACTATGGCTACACCTTC. The V gene is TRBV5-1, the J gene TRBJ1-2; 12 bases are shared with TRBD1. The germline CDR1 and CDR2 sequences are SGHRS and YFSETQ. CDR3 length equals 15 residues. The J segment lost 3 bases and the V segment lost 3 bases, leaving 3 bases of the junction unmatched.

This clonotype was observed at least ten times. The chain is built from TRBV4-3 and TRBJ2-1; 7 bases fit TRBD1. Germline-derived CDR1 and CDR2 are LGHNA and YSLEER. The CDR3 runs 14 residues. V lost 3 bases, J lost 7 bases, and 6 bases stayed unmatched. This CDR3 reads CASSQLRTGNEQFF. The CDR3 DNA follows: TGCGCCAGCAGCCAGTTGCGGACAGGTAATGAGCAGTTCTTC.

This clonotype was picked up many times. This rearrangement joins TRBV18 to TRBJ1-1, with D tentatively TRBD1 (6 bases). Trimming pared 2 bases from V and 5 bases from J, leaving 9 bases between. This CDR3 region has 13 residues. Germline values: CDR1 KGHSH, CDR2 LQKENI. The CDR3 DNA sequence: TGTGCCAGCTCACCAAGGACAGTGACTGAAGCTTTCTTT. As protein: CASSPRTVTEAFF.

This clonotype was detected many times. V usage is TRBV28 and J usage is TRBJ1-2; no reliable D call. This CDR3 is built from 13 residues. V lost 2 bases and J 8 bases, leaving 12 bases between the germline ends. Per germline, CDR1 MDHEN and CDR2 SYDVKM. CDR3 in amino acids: CASSLRVPRGYTF. CDR3 nucleotide sequence: TGTGCCAGCAGTTTAAGAGTTCCTCGGGGCTACACCTTC.

This clonotype was seen at least ten times. The chain uses TRBV3-1 and TRBJ1-2; 7 bases are a match to TRBD1. Germline CDR1 LGHDT, CDR2 YNNKEL (reference sequence). Unmatched junction bases numbered 12, after V lost 0 bases and J lost 5 bases. This CDR3 has 17 residues. CDR3 bases: TGTGCCAGCAGCCAAGATCAAGCAGGGGGAAGAGGATATGGCTACACCTTC. This sequence encodes CASSQDQAGGRGYGYTF.

The table lists this clonotype with many counts. V and J are TRBV5-5 and TRBJ2-1; D is uncertain. The CDR3 covers 14 residues. Between the trimmed V and J ends, which lost 4 bases and 8 bases, there was a span of 16 bases. Germline V gives CDR1 SGHKS, CDR2 YYEKEE (reference sequence). The CDR3 protein is CASSPWTALDEQFF. Written as DNA, the CDR3 is TGTGCCAGCAGCCCGTGGACGGCCTTGGATGAGCAGTTCTTC.

This clonotype was seen ten or more times. The chain joins TRBV10-3 to TRBJ2-2; possibly TRBD2 for D (5 bases). V lost 0 bases, J lost 0 bases, and 8 bases lay in between. This CDR3 is 16 amino acids long. The germline CDR1 and CDR2 sequences are ENHRY and SYGVKD. CDR3 protein: CAISESDYPNTGELFF. In nucleotides, the CDR3 is TGTGCCATCAGTGAGTCTGACTATCCGAACACCGGGGAGCTGTTTTTT.

Many counts were recorded for this clonotype. The rearrangement joins TRBV5-8 to TRBJ2-1; 11 bases are a match to TRBD2. Trimming cost V 2 bases and J 8 bases; bases outside gene matches: 12. Germline V gene sequence: CDR1 SGHTS, CDR2 YDEGEE. The CDR3 totals 17 residues. CDR3 bases: TGTGCCAGCAGCTTCGGATATAATAGCGGGGGGGCGGATGAGCAGTTCTTC. Its translation: CASSFGYNSGGADEQFF. Full variable domain (rest looked up from reference TRBV5-8 and TRBJ2-1): EAGVTQSPTHLIKTRGQQATLRCSPISGHTSVYWYQQALGLGLQFLLWYDEGEERNRGNFPPRFSGRQFPNYSSELNVNALELEDSALYLCASSFGYNSGGADEQFFGPGTRLTVL.

At least ten counts were recorded for this clonotype. This rearrangement joins TRBV7-2 to TRBJ2-1; TRBD2 might be the D (5 bases). The CDR3 runs 14 residues. Germline V gene data show CDR1 as SGHTA and CDR2 as FQGNSA. Deletions cut 0 bases from V and 6 bases from J, with 9 bases between. CDR3 nucleotide sequence: TGTGCCAGCAGCTTAGCGAGGGCGGCCAATGAGCAGTTCTTC. This sequence encodes CASSLARAANEQFF.

This clonotype has more than one count but fewer than ten. V gene TRBV20-1 combines with J gene TRBJ2-7; a possible D gene is TRBD1 (5 bases). Trimming pared 3 bases from V and 5 bases from J, leaving 17 bases between. CDR3 length equals 14 residues. Germline CDR1 is DFQATT and CDR2 is SNEGSKA (reference sequence). DNA for the CDR3: TGCAGTGCTAGGAGTGGGGCTTCAGGCAACGAGCAGTACTTC. This translates into CSARSGASGNEQYF.

In the case of this clonotype: Just one base apart from a much larger clone, this may be a read error. The J gene is TRBJ2-5, the V gene TRBV7-9; possible D gene TRBD2, 5 bases. CDR1 SEHNR and CDR2 FQNEAQ come from the germline V gene (reference sequence). The CDR3 runs to 15 residues. CDR3: CASSLGRASLQTQSF. Written as DNA, the CDR3 is TGTGCCAGCAGCTTAGGTCGGGCTAGCCTACAGACCCAGTCCTTC.

The CDR3 reads CAFSFPASRLSNTGELFF. CDR3 DNA: TGTGCCTTCAGTTTTCCGGCCTCCCGGTTAAGTAACACCGGGGAGCTGTTTTTT. The chain joins TRBV12-3 or TRBV12-4 to TRBJ2-2; D ambiguous. The CDR3 runs to 18 residues. Trimming took 11 bases from V and 2 from J, leaving 27 bases between them.

This clonotype showed up many times. The chain employs TRBV7-6 and TRBJ2-7; 10 bases map to TRBD1. The V and J ends lost 4 bases and 4 bases, in that order; junction bases with no gene match: 10. The V gene's germline CDR1 is SGHVS and CDR2 FNYEAQ. This CDR3 comprises 16 residues. CDR3 coding DNA: TGTGCCAGCAGCTATGCCCCCGGGACAGGGGTGTACGAGCAGTACTTC. It encodes CASSYAPGTGVYEQYF.

There are many counts of this clonotype. V is TRBV28 and J is TRBJ2-1; 10 bases map to TRBD2. This CDR3 is 15 amino acids long. Trimming at V came to 6 bases and at J to 7 bases, leaving 9 bases not matched to a gene. Germline CDR1 reads MDHEN; CDR2 reads SYDVKM. The CDR3 spells CASSLPGLARNEQFF. Here the CDR3 DNA reads TGTGCCAGCAGCTTACCGGGACTAGCGAGGAATGAGCAGTTCTTC.

This clonotype appeared many times. This rearrangement joins TRBV20-1 to TRBJ2-7, with D perhaps TRBD2 (6 bases). The ends were cut back, 1 base at V and 1 base at J, with 14 bases in the middle. Looked up from germline, CDR1 is DFQATT and CDR2 is SNEGSKA (reference sequence). The CDR3 is 15 residues long. DNA of the CDR3: TGCAGTGCTAGAGTGTGGGGAGGTAGGTCCTACGAGCAGTACTTC. This sequence encodes CSARVWGGRSYEQYF.